A single TCR beta chain is shown here with its context. It has no known antigen specificity. Base-call qualities are not available, and no considerably larger clone is one nucleotide away. V is cut by 0 bases and J by 0 bases, and the space between the germline ends is 12 bases. The germline V gene specifies SQVTM as CDR1 and ANQGSEA as CDR2. The cysteine opens and the phenylalanine closes a CDR3 of 15 amino acids. Of all the DNA, just the CDR3 is kept, 45 bases in frame from base 1. This entry is derived from a study of shared clonotypes between healthy human individuals (dated by TCRdb to 2020 to 2021). Study-level background: The cohort comprised two women and a few men aged 18 to 49 years. Per donor, leukapheresis produced somewhere between about 0.85 and 8.9 billion PBMCs. For each donor, CD4 naive and CD4 memory were each given three plates, CD8 naive was given two plates, and CD8 memory was given one plate. To increase sequencing depth and limit assay-specific biases, different laboratories used diverse techniques to prepare libraries and sequence TCR repertoires. The study deeply sequenced blood TCR repertoires of about 5 healthy adults to estimate repertoire size and the extent of clonotype sharing between individuals. Overall results and qualifications from the work: Sharing across a few donors was observed for approximately 5% of naive CD4, less than 4% of naive CD8, over 2% of memory CD4, and around 0.42% of memory CD8 clonotypes. Pairwise subsampling led to the expectation that sequencing depth would affect the degree of clonotype sharing among donors. Because the study included a small number of donors, the genetic and exposure-history diversity represented was limited. Naive subsets generally had larger estimated clonotype richness than memory subsets. Higher generation probabilities were observed for clonotypes shared by all four sorted-subset donors than for non-shared clonotypes. Only blood was sampled, and tissue TCR repertoires likely differ from those in blood. Rarefaction of sorted-subset datasets indicated incomplete sequencing despite the large sequencing depth.

Using the deep immunoSEQ assay, TCR CDR3 regions were amplified from genomic DNA by multiplex PCR. For each cell subset, the extracted genomic DNA was distributed evenly across all wells of several immunoSEQ 96-well plates, and each plate served as one replicate. For sorted subsets, each replicate PCR was loaded with around 200 ng genomic DNA, equivalent to 30,000 or so T cell genomes. The purified libraries were quantified using a Qubit 3.0 fluorometer, sized with a Bioanalyzer 2100, and then quantified again using the KAPA Library Quantification kit. Every immunoSEQ 96-well plate was sequenced on a separate single-read 150-cycle Illumina NextSeq 550 flow cell. As for how the authors treated the data: Because only junctional sequences without quality scores were contained in the immunoSEQ output, filtering matching that applied to full-length reads could not be performed. To assign V/J genes and CDR3, sequences were annotated using PyIR, a Python wrapper for IgBLAST v1.9, with IMGT germline references. Reads with weak V/J assignments (E-value above 1e-6), missing CDR3, stop codons, out-of-frame junctions, or ambiguous translated residues were removed. A V3J clonotype was defined by an identical inferred V gene, J gene, and CDR3 amino acid sequence. To compute the percentage overlap between repertoires, the number of shared unique clonotypes was divided by the size of the smaller repertoire. Three approaches were used to assess repertoire richness: RTK rarefaction, the Chao1 estimator, and Recon v2.1 estimates of unobserved clonotypes. Generation probabilities were computed with OLGA for all TCRbeta clonotypes obtained by the gDNA method from a few donors. TCRdb obtained this table from immuneACCESS and retained in-frame rearrangements with V and J assigned. These tables miss some clones; where compared with another copy, unresolved V genes account for less than half of the shortfall, and the remainder is unexplained. V, J and clone size are taken as reported in that table, and D and trimming were inferred from the DNA itself. This sample comprises approximately 600,000 clones, approximately 96% of them detected only once. The top ten hold over 0.1% of the sample.

CD8 naive samples were obtained by positive selection for CCR7 among CD45RO-negative cells, yielding a CD45RA+CCR7+ population from which TemRA cells were excluded. The donors were healthy, HIV-negative adults who had no recently reported acute infections or vaccinations. All donors were Caucasian adults living in Nashville, Tennessee, USA. After blood collection by leukapheresis, PBMCs were isolated using Ficoll-Histopaque density gradient centrifugation and then cryopreserved in the vapor phase of liquid nitrogen. Analytical flow cytometry was used to check the purity and quantity of every magnetically sorted T cell population. Genomic DNA was isolated from every sorted fraction and measured by UV absorbance on a Nanodrop 2000c.

The sample comprised naive CD8+ T cells sorted from blood. The cell subset or site label for this specimen denotes: CD45RA+CCR7+. This TCR derives from a woman in her twenties or thirties in good health. The chain is encoded by TRBV29-1 joined to TRBJ2-7; TRBD1 is a possible D gene, resting on 6 matching bases. The DNA sequence is TGCAGCGTTGAAGATCCCCAGGGGAACTCCTACGAGCAGTACTTC. This encodes CSVEDPQGNSYEQYF.